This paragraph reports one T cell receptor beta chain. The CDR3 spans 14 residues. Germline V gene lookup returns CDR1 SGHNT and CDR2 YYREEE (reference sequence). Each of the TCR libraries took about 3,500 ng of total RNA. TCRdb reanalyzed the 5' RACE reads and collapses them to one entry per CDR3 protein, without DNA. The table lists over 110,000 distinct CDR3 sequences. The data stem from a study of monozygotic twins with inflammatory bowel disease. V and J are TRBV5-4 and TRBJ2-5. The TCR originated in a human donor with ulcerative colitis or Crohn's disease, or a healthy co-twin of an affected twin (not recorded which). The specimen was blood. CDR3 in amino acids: CASSFTGSEETQYF. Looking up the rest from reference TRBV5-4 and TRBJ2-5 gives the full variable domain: ETGVTQSPTHLIKTRGQQVTLRCSSQSGHNTVSWYQQALGQGPQFIFQYYREEENGRGNFPPRFSGLQFPNYSSELNVNALELDDSALYLCASSFTGSEETQYFGPGTRLLVL.